This entry lists 17 T cell receptor beta chains sequenced from one sample in a study of shared clonotypes between healthy human individuals. Assay: immunoSEQ multiplex PCR; the TCRdb copy retains only in-frame clones and omits some. This sample carries 2 million to 3 million clones, roughly 93% of them seen once, and the ten largest clones take 0.36%. The material sequenced was naive CD4+ T cells from PBMCs. As for subset: CD45RA+ positively selected. These receptors were obtained from a man between 18 and 29 years old in good health. Some clones in this sample may be carry-over from other donors' samples.

This clone has just a few counts. The chain combines TRBV10-1 with TRBJ2-2; TRBD2 matches 7 bases. There are 16 residues in the CDR3. Trimming removed 0 bases from V and 1 base from J; junction bases left unmatched: 2. Germline V gene sequence: CDR1 WNHNN, CDR2 SYGVQD (reference sequence). The CDR3 loop reads CASSESSSGNTGELFF. The CDR3, as DNA: TGCGCCAGCAGTGAGTCGTCTAGCGGGAACACCGGGGAGCTGTTTTTT.

The gene calls are TRBV21-1 and TRBJ1-5. TRBV21-1 is deemed a pseudogene. The CDR3 sequence is 13 residues long. CDR3 loop: CASAKGNGQPQHF. The CDR3, as DNA: TGTGCCAGCGCCAAAGGGAACGGTCAGCCCCAGCATTTT.

The chain uses TRBV19 and TRBJ1-5, with 8 bases fitting TRBD1. This CDR3 is 13 amino acids long. The germline gives CDR1 LNHDA, CDR2 SQIVND (reference sequence). V was pared by 7 bases and J by 6 bases, with 5 bases of the junction left unmatched. DNA for the CDR3: TGTGCCAGTAAGGACAGGGTAGGTCAGCCCCAGCATTTT. Translating it yields CASKDRVGQPQHF.

The rearrangement uses TRBV7-6 and TRBJ2-7, with D possibly being TRBD1 (6 bases). CDR3 size: 13 residues. V gave up 5 bases and J gave up 8 bases, with 16 bases separating them. Germline V lookup: CDR1 SGHVS, CDR2 FNYEAQ. CDR3 DNA sequence: TGTGCCAGCAGCCCAGGGGCCCAGGGTAAGCAGTACTTC. Translation: CASSPGAQGKQYF.

V and J are TRBV27 and TRBJ2-5; 9 bases fit TRBD1. CDR1 is MNHEY and CDR2 is SMNVEV in the germline V gene (reference sequence). V dropped 2 bases and J dropped 5; count of bases not matched to a gene: 9. The CDR3 extends over 16 amino acids. CDR3 region: CASSLRQGGGWETQYF. DNA for the CDR3: TGTGCCAGCAGTTTAAGACAGGGGGGCGGGTGGGAGACCCAGTACTTC.

The chain uses TRBV28 and TRBJ1-1; a possible D gene is TRBD1 (5 bases). V lost 4 bases and J 0 bases, leaving 21 bases between the germline ends. The CDR3 is 18 residues long. Germline-derived CDR1 and CDR2 are MDHEN and SYDVKM. The CDR3 DNA is TGTGCCAGCAGTTCCCTGTGGGGGGAAATATGGGTGAACACTGAAGCTTTCTTT. Translation: CASSSLWGEIWVNTEAFF.

The genes are TRBV7-3 and TRBJ2-1; D remains unclear. Looked up from germline, CDR1 is SGHTA and CDR2 is FQGTGA. V was trimmed by 0 bases and J by 7 bases, leaving 4 bases between them. CDR3 length: 12 amino acids. Here the CDR3 reads CASSLTENEQFF. The CDR3 coding sequence is TGTGCCAGCAGCTTAACAGAGAATGAGCAGTTCTTC. Full variable domain (remainder filled in from reference TRBV7-3 and TRBJ2-1): GAGVSQTPSNKVTEKGKYVELRCDPISGHTALYWYRQSLGQGPEFLIYFQGTGAADDSGLPNDRFFAVRPEGSVSTLKIQRTERGDSAVYLCASSLTENEQFFGPGTRLTVL.

The V gene is TRBV5-1, the J gene TRBJ2-5; D is perhaps TRBD1 (6 bases). Trimming removed 3 bases at V and 5 bases at J, with 14 bases between. The CDR3 totals 14 residues. Germline V CDR1 and CDR2: SGHRS, YFSETQ. CDR3 DNA sequence: TGCGCCAGCAGCTGGTCAGGGGAAGGGGAGACCCAGTACTTC. This translates into CASSWSGEGETQYF.

The chain employs TRBV10-3 and TRBJ2-2; no clear D gene. V lost 2 bases and J 0 bases, leaving 10 bases between the germline ends. The germline CDR1 and CDR2 sequences are ENHRY and SYGVKD. The CDR3 consists of 16 residues. CDR3 sequence: CAISEGRTSNTGELFF. The DNA of the CDR3 is TGTGCCATCAGTGAGGGCAGGACCTCGAACACCGGGGAGCTGTTTTTT.

This clone came up once. The chain couples TRBV5-4 to TRBJ2-1; TRBD2 aligns across 13 bases. Germline V CDR1 and CDR2: SGHNT, YYREEE (reference sequence). This CDR3 is 15 amino acids long. V lost 4 bases and J lost 8; bases outside the gene matches: 6. In nucleotides, the CDR3 is TGTGCCAGCAGCACACTAGCGGGAGGGAGGGATGAGCAGTTCTTC. This translates into CASSTLAGGRDEQFF.

The chain uses TRBV2 and TRBJ2-1, with TRBD2 matching 13 bases. The CDR3 length is 14 residues. Losses at the gene ends were 6 bases for V and 8 bases for J; bases not matched to a gene: 4. The germline CDR1 and CDR2 sequences are SNHLY and FYNNEI. CDR3 nucleotide sequence: TGTGCCAGCAGGGGGACTAGCGGGATATATGAGCAGTTCTTC. It yields the protein CASRGTSGIYEQFF.

Remarks on this clone: Germline is not matched at one junction end, which may reflect a read error. The chain combines TRBV6-1 with TRBJ2-1; 7 nucleotides agree with TRBD2. Per germline, CDR1 MNHNS and CDR2 SASEGT. The CDR3 is 16 residues long. The CDR3 DNA sequence: TGTGCCAGCACTGAACGAGGGCTAGCGGACTACAATGAGCAGTTCTTC. Its protein product is CASTERGLADYNEQFF.

This clone was counted once. The chain recombines TRBV10-1 with TRBJ2-7; a weak D match, TRBD2 (5 bases). Per germline, CDR1 WNHNN and CDR2 SYGVQD (reference sequence). CDR3 size: 14 residues. Trimming cost V 10 bases and J 3 bases, with 19 bases left between them. CDR3: CATVRRTDNYEQYF. The CDR3 DNA is TGCGCCACCGTCCGGCGGACTGATAACTACGAGCAGTACTTC.

This chain joins TRBV6-1 and TRBJ1-5; tentative D call: TRBD1 (5 bases). Trimming removed 5 bases at V and 7 bases at J, with 12 bases between. Germline V gene lookup returns CDR1 MNHNS and CDR2 SASEGT. The CDR3 contains 13 residues. The CDR3 loop is CASSPRGTQPQHF. The DNA for the CDR3 is TGTGCCAGCAGTCCGAGAGGGACGCAGCCCCAGCATTTT.

This chain joins TRBV11-3 and TRBJ2-3, with a possible D match to TRBD1 (5 bases). This CDR3 has 12 residues. Per the germline V gene, CDR1 is SGHNT and CDR2 is YENEEA. Trimming shortened V by 5 bases and J by 6 bases, and 9 bases separated the two germline ends. CDR3 in amino acids: CASSRSGDTQYF. The CDR3 region has the DNA TGTGCCAGCAGCCGATCAGGGGATACGCAGTATTTT. Based on the CDR3 plus reference TRBV11-3 and TRBJ2-3, the full variable domain is EAGVVQSPRYKIIEKKQPVAFWCNPISGHNTLYWYLQNLGQGPELLIRYENEEAVDDSQLPKDRFSAERLKGVDSTLKIQPAELGDSAVYLCASSRSGDTQYFGPGTRLTVL.

About this clone itself: Possible read error: a much larger clone is one base away. V gene TRBV28 combines with J gene TRBJ1-4; 11 bases map to TRBD1. With 5 bases clipped from V and 10 bases from J, the junction kept 0 bases outside the gene matches. The CDR3 has 12 amino acids. Germline V gene sequence: CDR1 MDHEN, CDR2 SYDVKM. The CDR3 region has the DNA TGTGCCAGCAGTGGGACAGGGGGAAAACTGTTTTTT. Translated: CASSGTGGKLFF.

This sequence joins TRBV30 and TRBJ1-5; TRBD1 might be the D (5 bases). The V end was cut by 0 bases, the J end by 5 bases, with 8 bases between. Germline V gives CDR1 GTSNPN, CDR2 SVGIG (reference sequence). CDR3 length: 13 residues. CDR3: CAWSVGAHQPQHF. CDR3 nucleotide sequence: TGTGCCTGGAGTGTCGGGGCTCATCAGCCCCAGCATTTT.